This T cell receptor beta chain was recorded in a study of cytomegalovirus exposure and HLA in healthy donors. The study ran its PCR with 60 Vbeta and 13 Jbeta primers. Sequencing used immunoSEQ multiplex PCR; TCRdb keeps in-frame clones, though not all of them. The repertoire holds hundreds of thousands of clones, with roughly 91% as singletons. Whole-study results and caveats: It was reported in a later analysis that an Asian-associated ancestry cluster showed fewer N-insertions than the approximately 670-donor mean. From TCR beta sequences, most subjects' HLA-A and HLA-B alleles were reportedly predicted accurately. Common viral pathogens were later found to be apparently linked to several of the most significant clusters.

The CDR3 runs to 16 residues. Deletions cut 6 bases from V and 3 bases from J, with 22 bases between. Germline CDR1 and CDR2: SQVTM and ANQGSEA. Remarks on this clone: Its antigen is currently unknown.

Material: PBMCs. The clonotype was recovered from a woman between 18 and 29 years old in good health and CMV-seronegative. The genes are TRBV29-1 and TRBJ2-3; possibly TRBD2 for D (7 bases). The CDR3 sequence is CSVGAVGGGGTDTQYF. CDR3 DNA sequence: TGCAGCGTGGGGGCCGTGGGCGGGGGTGGAACAGATACGCAGTATTTT.